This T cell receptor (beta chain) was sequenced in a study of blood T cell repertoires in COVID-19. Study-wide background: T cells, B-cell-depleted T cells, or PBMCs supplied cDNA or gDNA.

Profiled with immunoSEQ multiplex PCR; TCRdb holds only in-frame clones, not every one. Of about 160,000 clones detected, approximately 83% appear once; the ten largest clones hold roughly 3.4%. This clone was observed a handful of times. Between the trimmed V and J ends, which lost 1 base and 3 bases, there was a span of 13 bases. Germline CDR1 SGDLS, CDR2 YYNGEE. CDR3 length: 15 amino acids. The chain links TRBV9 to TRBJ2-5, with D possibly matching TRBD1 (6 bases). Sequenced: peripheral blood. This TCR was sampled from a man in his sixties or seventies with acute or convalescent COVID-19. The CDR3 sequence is CASSVTSQGEETQYF. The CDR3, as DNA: TGTGCCAGCAGCGTAACCTCACAGGGCGAAGAGACCCAGTACTTC.